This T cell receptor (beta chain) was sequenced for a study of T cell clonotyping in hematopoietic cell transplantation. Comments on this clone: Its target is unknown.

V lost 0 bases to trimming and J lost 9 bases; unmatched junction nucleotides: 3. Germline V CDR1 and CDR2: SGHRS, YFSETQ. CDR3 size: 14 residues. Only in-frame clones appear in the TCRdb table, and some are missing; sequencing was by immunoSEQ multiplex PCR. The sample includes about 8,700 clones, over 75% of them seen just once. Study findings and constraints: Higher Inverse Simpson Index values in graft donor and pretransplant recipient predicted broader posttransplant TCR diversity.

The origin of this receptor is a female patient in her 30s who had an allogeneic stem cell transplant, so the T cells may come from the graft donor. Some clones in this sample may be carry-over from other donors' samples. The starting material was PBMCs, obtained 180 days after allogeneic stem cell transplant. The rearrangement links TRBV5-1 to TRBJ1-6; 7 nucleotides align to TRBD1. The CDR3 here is CASSLGQGGSPLHF. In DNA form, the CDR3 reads TGCGCCAGCAGCTTGGGACAGGGCGGTTCACCCCTCCACTTT.